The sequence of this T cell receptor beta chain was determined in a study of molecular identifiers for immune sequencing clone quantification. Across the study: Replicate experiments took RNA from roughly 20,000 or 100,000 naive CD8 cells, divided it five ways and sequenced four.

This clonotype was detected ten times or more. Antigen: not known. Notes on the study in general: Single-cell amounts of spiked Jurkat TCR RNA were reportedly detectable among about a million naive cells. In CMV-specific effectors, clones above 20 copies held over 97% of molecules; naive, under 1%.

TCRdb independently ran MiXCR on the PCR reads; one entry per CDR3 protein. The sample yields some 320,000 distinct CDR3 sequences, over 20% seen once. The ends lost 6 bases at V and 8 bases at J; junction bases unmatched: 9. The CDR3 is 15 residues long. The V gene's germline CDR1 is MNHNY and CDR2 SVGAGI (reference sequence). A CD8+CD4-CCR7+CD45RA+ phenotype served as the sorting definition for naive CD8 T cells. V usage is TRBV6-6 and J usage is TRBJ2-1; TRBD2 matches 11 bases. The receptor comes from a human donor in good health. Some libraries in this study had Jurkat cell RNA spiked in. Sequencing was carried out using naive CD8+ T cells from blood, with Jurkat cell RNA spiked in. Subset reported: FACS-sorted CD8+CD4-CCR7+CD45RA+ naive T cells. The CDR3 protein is CASSSGTSGVDEQFF. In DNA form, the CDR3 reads TGTGCCAGCAGCAGCGGGACTAGCGGAGTTGATGAGCAGTTCTTC.